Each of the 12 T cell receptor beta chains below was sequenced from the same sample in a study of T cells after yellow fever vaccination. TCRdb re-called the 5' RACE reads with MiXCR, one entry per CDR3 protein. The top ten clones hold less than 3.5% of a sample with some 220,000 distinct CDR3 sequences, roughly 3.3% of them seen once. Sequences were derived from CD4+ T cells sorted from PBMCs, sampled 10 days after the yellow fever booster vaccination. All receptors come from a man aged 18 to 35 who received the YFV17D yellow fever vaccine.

The CDR3 spells CASSFFPPTRETNEKLFF. In DNA form, the CDR3 reads TGTGCCAGCAGCTTTTTCCCCCCCACCAGGGAGACTAATGAAAAACTGTTTTTT. J is TRBJ1-4 and V is TRBV7-8, with a weak D call TRBD1 (5 bases). The CDR3 loop spans 18 amino acids. Germline CDR1 reads SGHVS; CDR2 reads FQNEAQ. Trimming shortened V by 3 bases and J by 2 bases, and 19 bases separated the two germline ends.

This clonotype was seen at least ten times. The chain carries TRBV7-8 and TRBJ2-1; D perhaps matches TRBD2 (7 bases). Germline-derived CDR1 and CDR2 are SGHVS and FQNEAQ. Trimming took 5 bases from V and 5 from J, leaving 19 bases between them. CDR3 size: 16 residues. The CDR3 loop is CASSLPVGGGNNEQFF. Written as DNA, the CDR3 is TGTGCCAGCAGCCTCCCCGTAGGGGGGGGGAACAATGAGCAGTTCTTC.

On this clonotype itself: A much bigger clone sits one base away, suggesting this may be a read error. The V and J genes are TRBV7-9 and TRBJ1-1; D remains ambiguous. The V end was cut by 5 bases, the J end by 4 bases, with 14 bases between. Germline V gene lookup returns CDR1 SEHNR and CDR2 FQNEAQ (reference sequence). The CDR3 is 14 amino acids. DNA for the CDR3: TGTGCCAGCAGCCCCAGACTGGGTGGCACTGAAGCTTTCTTT. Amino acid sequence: CASSPRLGGTEAFF. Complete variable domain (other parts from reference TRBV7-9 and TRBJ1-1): DTGVSQNPRHKITKRGQNVTFRCDPISEHNRLYWYRQTLGQGPEFLTYFQNEAQLEKSRLLSDRFSAERPKGSFSTLEIQRTEQGDSAMYLCASSPRLGGTEAFFGQGTRLTVV.

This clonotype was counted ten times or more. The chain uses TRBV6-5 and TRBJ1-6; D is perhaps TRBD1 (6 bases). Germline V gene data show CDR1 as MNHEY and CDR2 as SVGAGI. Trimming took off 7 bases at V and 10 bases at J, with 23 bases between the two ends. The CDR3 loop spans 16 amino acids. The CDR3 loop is CASTPAGTWGQSPLHF. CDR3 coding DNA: TGTGCCAGCACCCCCGCCGGGACCTGGGGACAATCACCCCTCCACTTT.

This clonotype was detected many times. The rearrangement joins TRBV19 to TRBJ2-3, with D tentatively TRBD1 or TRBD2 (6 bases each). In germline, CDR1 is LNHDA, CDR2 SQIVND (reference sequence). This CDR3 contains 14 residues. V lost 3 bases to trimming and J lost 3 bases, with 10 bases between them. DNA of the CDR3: TGTGCCAGTAGTATTTGGGGGGCAACAGATACGCAGTATTTT. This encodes CASSIWGATDTQYF.

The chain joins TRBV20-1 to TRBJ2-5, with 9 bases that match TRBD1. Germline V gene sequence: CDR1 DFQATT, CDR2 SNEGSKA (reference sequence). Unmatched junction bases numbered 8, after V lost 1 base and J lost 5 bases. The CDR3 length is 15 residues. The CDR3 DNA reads TGCAGTGCTAGAGCAGGGGACAGGGTATACGAGACCCAGTACTTC. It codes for CSARAGDRVYETQYF.

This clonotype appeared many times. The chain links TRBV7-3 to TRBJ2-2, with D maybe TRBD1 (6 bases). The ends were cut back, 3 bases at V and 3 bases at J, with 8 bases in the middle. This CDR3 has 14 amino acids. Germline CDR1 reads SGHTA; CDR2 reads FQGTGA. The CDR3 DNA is TGTGCCAGCAGCTTTGGGGGCGACACCGGGGAGCTGTTTTTT. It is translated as CASSFGGDTGELFF.

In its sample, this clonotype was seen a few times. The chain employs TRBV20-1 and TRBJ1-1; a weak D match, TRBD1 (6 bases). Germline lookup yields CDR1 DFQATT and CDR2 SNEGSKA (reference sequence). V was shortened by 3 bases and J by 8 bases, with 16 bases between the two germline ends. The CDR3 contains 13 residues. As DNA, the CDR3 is TGCAGTGCTAGGGCCGGCGGGGGCGGCGAAGCTTTCTTT. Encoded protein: CSARAGGGGEAFF.

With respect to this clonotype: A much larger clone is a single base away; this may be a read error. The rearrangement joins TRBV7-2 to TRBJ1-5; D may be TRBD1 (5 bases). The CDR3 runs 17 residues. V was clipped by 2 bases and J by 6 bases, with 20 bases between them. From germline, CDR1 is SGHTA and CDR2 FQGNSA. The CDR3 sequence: CASSLSGGFVGIQPQHF. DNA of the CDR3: TGTGCCAGCAGCTTAAGCGGGGGATTCGTTGGGATTCAGCCCCAGCATTTT.

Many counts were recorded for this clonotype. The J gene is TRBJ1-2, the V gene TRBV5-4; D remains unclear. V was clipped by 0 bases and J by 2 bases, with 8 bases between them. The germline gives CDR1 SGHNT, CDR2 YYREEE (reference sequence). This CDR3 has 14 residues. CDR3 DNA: TGTGCCAGCAGCTTGGGTGCGGGGAACTATGGCTACACCTTC. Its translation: CASSLGAGNYGYTF.

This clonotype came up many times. CDR3 sequence (DNA): TGCAGCGTAAACAGGGGCGGGGAGACCCAGTACTTC. It codes for CSVNRGGETQYF. The rearrangement links TRBV29-1 to TRBJ2-5, with TRBD1 matching over 7 bases. The length of the CDR3 is 12 residues. Germline V gene sequence: CDR1 SQVTM, CDR2 ANQGSEA. Trimming at V came to 6 bases and at J to 5 bases, leaving 6 bases not matched to a gene.

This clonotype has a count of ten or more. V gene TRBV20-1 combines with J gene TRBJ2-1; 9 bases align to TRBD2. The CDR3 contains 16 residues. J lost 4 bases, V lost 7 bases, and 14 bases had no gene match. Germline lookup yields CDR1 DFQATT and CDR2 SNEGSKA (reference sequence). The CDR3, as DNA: TGCAGTGGCGGGGGGGGACAAATCGGAAGGTACAATGAGCAGTTCTTC. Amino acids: CSGGGGQIGRYNEQFF.